This TCR beta chain emerged from a study of T cell repertoires in cytomegalovirus infection. About the study: Public TCR beta signature analysis indicated the presence of both CMV infection and matching HLA type.

Study-wide findings and caveats: The ex vivo response showed dominance by HLA-C-restricted CMV-specific TCR beta clonotypes.

V shed 6 bases, J shed 4 bases, and the junction held 8 bases outside the gene matches. The CDR3 consists of 15 residues. A single record per CDR3 protein comes from TCRdb applying MiXCR to the reads. Of about 360,000 distinct CDR3 sequences detected, about a sixth appear once; the ten largest clones hold less than 9.5%. This clonotype was detected many times. What it recognizes is unknown. This clonotype originated in a human donor in good health (CMV status not recorded). Some clones in this sample may be carry-over from other donors' samples. The source material was PBMCs. The gene calls are TRBV12-3 or TRBV12-4 and TRBJ1-5; 8 bases line up with TRBD1. The CDR3 DNA is TGTGCCAGCAGAGCTGACACAGGGGGAAATCAGCCCCAGCATTTT. It translates to CASRADTGGNQPQHF.